These 24 T cell receptor beta chains originate from one sample sequenced in a study of blood T cell repertoires in COVID-19. Sequenced by immunoSEQ multiplex PCR; TCRdb stores in-frame clones only, minus some. The table records roughly 55,000 clones, about four fifths of them present only once. The material sequenced was peripheral blood. These TCRs come from a woman between 55 and 75 years old with acute or convalescent COVID-19.

This clone came up a few times. J is TRBJ2-7 and V is TRBV6-6; TRBD2 matches at 7 bases. The CDR3 is 13 residues long. Unmatched junction bases numbered 2, after V lost 3 bases and J lost 3 bases. Germline CDR1 reads MNHNY; CDR2 reads SVGAGI (reference sequence). The CDR3 DNA sequence: TGTGCCAGCAGTTATGGGACTATCTACGAGCAGTACTTC. Amino acids: CASSYGTIYEQYF.

V gene TRBV7-8 combines with J gene TRBJ2-1; 7 nucleotides line up with TRBD2. Germline V gene data show CDR1 as SGHVS and CDR2 as FQNEAQ. Trimming cost V 5 bases and J 2 bases; bases outside gene matches: 12. The CDR3 covers 17 residues. In DNA, the CDR3 is TGTGCCAGCAGCCAATGGTCTAGCGGATCGGCCTACAATGAGCAGTTCTTC. Translating it yields CASSQWSSGSAYNEQFF.

V gene TRBV2 combines with J gene TRBJ1-5; D gene unclear. Trimming stripped 7 bases from V and 1 base from J, with 8 bases between. The CDR3 runs 13 residues. Germline V gene lookup returns CDR1 SNHLY and CDR2 FYNNEI. The CDR3 nucleotides are TGTGCCAGCAAGGAGGAGAGCAATCAGCCCCAGCATTTT. Translation: CASKEESNQPQHF. The full variable domain, its missing parts supplied by reference TRBV2 and TRBJ1-5, is EPEVTQTPSHQVTQMGQEVILRCVPISNHLYFYWYRQILGQKVEFLVSFYNNEISEKSEIFDDQFSVERPDGSNFTLKIRSTKLEDSAMYFCASKEESNQPQHFGDGTRLSIL.

The chain carries TRBV9 and TRBJ2-7; D perhaps matches TRBD2 (6 bases). The V gene's germline CDR1 is SGDLS and CDR2 YYNGEE. The CDR3 runs 15 residues. Trimming pared 8 bases from V and 1 base from J, leaving 19 bases between. Written as DNA, the CDR3 is TGTGCCAGAGGTCGAGGCGGGAACCGTTCCTACGAGCAGTACTTC. The encoded protein is CARGRGGNRSYEQYF. Variable domain in full (rest from reference TRBV9 and TRBJ2-7): DSGVTQTPKHLITATGQRVTLRCSPRSGDLSVYWYQQSLDQGLQFLIQYYNGEERAKGNILERFSAQQFPDLHSELNLSSLELGDSALYFCARGRGGNRSYEQYFGPGTRLTVT.

This clone was counted only a few times. The rearrangement joins TRBV6-1 to TRBJ2-7; 10 bases fit TRBD2. This CDR3 has 14 residues. The trim removed 3 bases at V and 7 bases at J, leaving 6 bases unmatched. Per germline, CDR1 MNHNS and CDR2 SASEGT. The CDR3 protein is CASSESSGRKEQYF. The CDR3 region has the DNA TGTGCCAGCAGTGAGAGTAGCGGGAGGAAGGAGCAGTACTTC.

V is TRBV12-3 or TRBV12-4 and J is TRBJ2-5; 7 nucleotides match TRBD2. The V segment lost 6 bases and the J segment 5 bases; nucleotides outside the gene matches: 6. CDR3 size: 13 residues. CDR3 sequence reads: CASRREGWETQYF. The CDR3 DNA is TGTGCCAGCAGGAGGGAGGGCTGGGAGACCCAGTACTTC.

This clone was seen a few times. The CDR3 nucleotides are TGTGCCAGCAGCGTAGCCCCCACAGGGGAATATGGCTACACCTTC. Protein: CASSVAPTGEYGYTF. The J gene is TRBJ1-2, the V gene TRBV9, with 7 bases identical to TRBD1. V was pared by 0 bases and J by 5 bases, with 7 bases of the junction left unmatched. Looked up from germline, CDR1 is SGDLS and CDR2 is YYNGEE. CDR3 length: 15 amino acids.

The chain couples TRBV27 to TRBJ1-1, with 9 bases identical to TRBD1. The V and J ends lost 5 bases and 7 bases, in that order; junction bases with no gene match: 2. This CDR3 comprises 12 residues. The germline V gene has CDR1 MNHEY and CDR2 SMNVEV (reference sequence). The DNA of the CDR3 is TGTGCCAGCAGTCGACAGGGGGGTGAAGCTTTCTTT. This codes for CASSRQGGEAFF.

This clone was recorded only once. This rearrangement joins TRBV7-6 to TRBJ1-3, with 7 bases fitting TRBD1. Germline V lookup: CDR1 SGHVS, CDR2 FNYEAQ. This CDR3 contains 17 residues. Germline trimming cut 4 bases from V and 0 bases from J; bases unmatched to any gene: 9. CDR3 amino acids: CASSSSARGPSGNTIYF. The CDR3 DNA sequence: TGTGCCAGCAGCTCGTCGGCGAGGGGGCCCTCTGGAAACACCATATATTTT.

The rearrangement uses TRBV19 and TRBJ1-5; D unresolved. V dropped 11 bases and J dropped 2 bases, with 19 bases sitting between them. Germline V gives CDR1 LNHDA, CDR2 SQIVND (reference sequence). The CDR3 loop spans 15 amino acids. The CDR3 coding sequence is TGTGCCTCAAGTCCCGAGGGCTTGGGCAATCAGCCCCAGCATTTT. Its translation: CASSPEGLGNQPQHF.

The J gene is TRBJ1-2, the V gene TRBV5-1; D remains ambiguous. Germline lookup yields CDR1 SGHRS and CDR2 YFSETQ. Trimming took 0 bases from V and 6 from J, leaving 6 bases between them. The CDR3 consists of 12 residues. CDR3 nucleotide sequence: TGCGCCAGCAGCTTGGACTTTGATGGCTACACCTTC. It translates to CASSLDFDGYTF.

The V gene is TRBV5-1, the J gene TRBJ1-1; TRBD1 is a possible D gene (6 bases). Trimming removed 1 base from V and 3 bases from J, with 13 bases in between. Looked up from germline, CDR1 is SGHRS and CDR2 is YFSETQ. This CDR3 comprises 15 residues. The CDR3: CASSLFGGGHTEAFF. The CDR3 bases are TGCGCCAGCAGCTTGTTCGGCGGGGGCCACACTGAAGCTTTCTTT.

V gene TRBV5-4 combines with J gene TRBJ2-7, with 8 bases fitting TRBD2. CDR1 and CDR2 (germline): SGHNT, YYREEE (reference sequence). Unmatched junction bases numbered 12, after V lost 1 base and J lost 3 bases. The CDR3 loop spans 17 amino acids. CDR3 residues: CASSLSGGAGRGYEQYF. DNA for the CDR3: TGTGCCAGCAGCTTGTCGGGAGGGGCGGGCAGGGGCTACGAGCAGTACTTC.

The chain employs TRBV6-2 or TRBV6-3 and TRBJ1-5; D unresolved. Trimming stripped 2 bases from V and 10 bases from J, with 6 bases between. The CDR3 sequence is 11 residues long. The germline V gene has CDR1 MNHEY and CDR2 SVGEGT. The CDR3 region is CASSYPTPQHF. The DNA of the CDR3 is TGTGCCAGCAGTTACCCGACTCCCCAGCATTTT.

This chain links TRBV19 with TRBJ1-2, with a possible D match to TRBD1 (6 bases). CDR3 size: 14 residues. Germline V gene lookup returns CDR1 LNHDA and CDR2 SQIVND (reference sequence). Trimming removed 7 bases from V and 4 bases from J, with 16 bases in between. CDR3 amino acids: CASMPKDRSYGYTF. The CDR3 nucleotides are TGTGCCAGTATGCCCAAGGACAGAAGCTATGGCTACACCTTC.

The chain joins TRBV10-1 to TRBJ2-3, with a possible D match to TRBD2 (5 bases). The CDR3 runs 13 residues. Germline V CDR1 and CDR2: WNHNN, SYGVQD (reference sequence). V was pared by 5 bases and J by 2 bases, with 8 bases between. The CDR3 DNA reads TGCGCCAGCAGTCCGGGAAACACAGATACGCAGTATTTT. Translating gives CASSPGNTDTQYF.

V is TRBV4-2 and J is TRBJ1-1; possibly TRBD1 for D (6 bases). This CDR3 region has 16 residues. V was cut by 4 bases and J by 7 bases, with 22 bases left in between. Germline-derived CDR1 and CDR2 are LGHNA and YNFKEQ. CDR3 DNA: TGTGCCAGCAGCCTCATAATGGGGGCCCGGGACATTGAAGCTTTCTTT. It encodes CASSLIMGARDIEAFF.

The gene calls are TRBV19 and TRBJ1-4; 9 nucleotides line up with TRBD1. The length of the CDR3 is 14 residues. V lost 4 bases to trimming and J lost 10 bases; unmatched junction nucleotides: 7. Germline assignment: CDR1 LNHDA and CDR2 SQIVND (reference sequence). The CDR3 DNA reads TGTGCCAGTAGTACTACCGGGACAGGGCGAAAACTGTTTTTT. Amino acid sequence: CASSTTGTGRKLFF.

In its sample, this clone was seen once. The chain carries TRBV5-4 and TRBJ2-7; 8 bases map to TRBD1. CDR3 size: 16 residues. From germline, CDR1 is SGHNT and CDR2 YYREEE (reference sequence). With 0 bases clipped from V and 5 bases from J, the junction kept 10 bases outside the gene matches. Here the CDR3 reads CASSLGTGTLGDEQYF. Written as DNA, the CDR3 is TGTGCCAGCAGCTTGGGGACAGGGACCCTTGGAGACGAGCAGTACTTC.

J is TRBJ2-3 and V is TRBV19; 7 positions match TRBD1. CDR1 LNHDA and CDR2 SQIVND come from the germline V gene (reference sequence). V was clipped by 5 bases and J by 1 base; unmatched bases: 9. This CDR3 is built from 16 residues. CDR3 loop: CASSDYRGLGTDTQYF. The CDR3 DNA is TGTGCCAGTAGTGATTACAGGGGTCTCGGCACAGATACGCAGTATTTT.

V usage is TRBV6-1 and J usage is TRBJ2-3; 10 bases agree with TRBD2. Germline loops: CDR1 MNHNS, CDR2 SASEGT. CDR3 length equals 18 residues. After removal of 1 base from V and 0 bases from J, the junction contained 7 bases not matched to a gene. CDR3 protein: CASSEGGLAGASTDTQYF. CDR3 in DNA: TGTGCCAGCAGTGAAGGTGGGCTAGCGGGGGCTAGCACAGATACGCAGTATTTT.

The chain joins TRBV30 to TRBJ1-6; 9 positions match TRBD1. The CDR3 has 20 amino acids. V lost 2 bases to trimming and J lost 0 bases; unmatched junction nucleotides: 14. Per germline, CDR1 GTSNPN and CDR2 SVGIG (reference sequence). CDR3: CAWSLRRKGQGSSYNSPLHF. The CDR3 region has the DNA TGTGCCTGGAGTCTCCGGAGAAAGGGACAGGGAAGCTCCTATAATTCACCCCTCCACTTT. Together with reference TRBV30 and TRBJ1-6, the CDR3 gives the full variable domain: SQTIHQWPATLVQPVGSPLSLECTVEGTSNPNLYWYRQAAGRGLQLLFYSVGIGQISSEVPQNLSASRPQDRQFILSSKKLLLSDSGFYLCAWSLRRKGQGSSYNSPLHFGNGTRLTVT.

The CDR3 DNA reads as TGTGCCAGCAGTGTTGCAGGTATTGAAGCTTTCTTT. As protein: CASSVAGIEAFF. V usage is TRBV2 and J usage is TRBJ1-1; D gene uncertain. Trimming cost V 4 bases and J 7 bases, with 10 bases left between them. Germline loops: CDR1 SNHLY, CDR2 FYNNEI. CDR3 length: 12 residues.

The chain couples TRBV18 to TRBJ1-1, with TRBD1 matching 8 bases. Germline V gene data show CDR1 as KGHSH and CDR2 as LQKENI. V trimming: 2 bases; J trimming: 0 bases; junction bases outside the gene matches: 8. This CDR3 region has 17 residues. The CDR3 coding sequence is TGTGCCAGCTCACCAGAAGGACAGGGCGGGATGAACACTGAAGCTTTCTTT. Encoded protein: CASSPEGQGGMNTEAFF.